The 8 T cell receptor beta chains in this list originate from one sample, sequenced in a study of blood T cell repertoires in COVID-19. Sequencing used immunoSEQ multiplex PCR; TCRdb keeps in-frame clones, though not all of them. The table shows around 170,000 clones, with about 90% occurring only once. The specimen was PBMCs or T cells enriched from blood (not recorded which). These receptor sequences come from a woman aged 50 to 65 who had recovered from COVID-19.

V and J are TRBV18 and TRBJ1-3, with 8 bases lining up with TRBD1. V dropped 3 bases and J dropped 2; count of bases not matched to a gene: 0. The CDR3 is 14 amino acids. Germline loops: CDR1 KGHSH, CDR2 LQKENI. The CDR3 bases are TGTGCCAGCTCACCGACAGGGGCTGGAAACACCATATATTTT. This encodes CASSPTGAGNTIYF.

The J gene is TRBJ2-4, the V gene TRBV3-1 (or the pseudogene TRBV3-2), with 7 bases identical to TRBD2. The CDR3 loop spans 20 amino acids. The ends lost 0 bases at V and 0 bases at J; junction bases unmatched: 14. Germline lookup yields CDR1 LGHDT and CDR2 YNNKEL (reference sequence). DNA for the CDR3: TGTGCCAGCAGCCAAGATATTCCTAGCGGAACGGGCATAGCCAAAAACATTCAGTACTTC. Its translation is CASSQDIPSGTGIAKNIQYF.

V usage is TRBV19 and J usage is TRBJ2-3; D is perhaps TRBD2 (5 bases). This CDR3 is built from 16 residues. V was cut by 6 bases and J by 0 bases, with 16 bases left in between. Germline CDR1 and CDR2: LNHDA and SQIVND (reference sequence). The CDR3 sequence is CASSPKDFSSTDTQYF. DNA of the CDR3: TGTGCCAGTAGCCCAAAGGACTTTTCTAGCACAGATACGCAGTATTTT.

The chain has TRBV18 and TRBJ1-2, with D perhaps TRBD1 (6 bases). The CDR3 length is 15 residues. The V gene lost 2 bases and the J gene lost 7 bases, with 17 bases spanning the gap. The V gene's germline CDR1 is KGHSH and CDR2 LQKENI. CDR3 region: CASSPFRTEGGGYTF. CDR3 in DNA: TGTGCCAGCTCACCATTTCGGACAGAAGGTGGTGGCTACACCTTC.

The chain is built from TRBV7-8 and TRBJ1-2; 7 bases align to TRBD1. Germline lookup yields CDR1 SGHVS and CDR2 FQNEAQ. The CDR3 contains 16 residues. V gave up 1 base and J gave up 2 bases; unmatched junction bases: 7. The CDR3 loop is CASSLVDTGENYGYTF. The CDR3 bases are TGTGCCAGCAGCTTAGTAGACACAGGGGAGAACTATGGCTACACCTTC.

The V gene is TRBV9, the J gene TRBJ2-1; TRBD2 matches 8 bases. J was trimmed by 4 bases and V by 4 bases; bases with no gene match: 7. The length of the CDR3 is 15 residues. Germline CDR1 reads SGDLS; CDR2 reads YYNGEE. Written as DNA, the CDR3 is TGTGCCAGCAGCCCCCCGGGACTAGATTACAATGAGCAGTTCTTC. Translation: CASSPPGLDYNEQFF.

This clone was observed a handful of times. The CDR3, as DNA: TGTGCCAGCAGCTCGGACATTCTAGAGCAGTACTTC. Translation gives CASSSDILEQYF. The chain recombines TRBV7-2 with TRBJ2-7; tentatively, D is TRBD1 (5 bases). There are 12 residues in the CDR3. Per germline, CDR1 SGHTA and CDR2 FQGNSA. Trimming pared 4 bases from V and 7 bases from J, leaving 11 bases between.

This clone was observed a handful of times. The J gene is TRBJ2-7, the V gene TRBV7-8; 7 nucleotides align to TRBD1. This CDR3 comprises 15 residues. The junction had 7 bases not matched to a gene; V was cut back by 5 bases and J by 0 bases. CDR1 and CDR2 from the germline V gene are SGHVS and FQNEAQ. CDR3 nucleotides: TGTGCCAGCAGCACAAAGACAGGGCCCTCCTACGAGCAGTACTTC. As protein: CASSTKTGPSYEQYF.